Sequencing of this T cell receptor beta chain was carried out in a study of blood T cell repertoires in COVID-19. Study details: Samples representing acute and convalescent COVID-19 were sourced from the United States, Italy and Spain. The cDNA or gDNA used as material had been derived from T cells, B-cell-depleted T cells, or PBMCs.

The ends lost 8 bases at V and 2 bases at J; junction bases unmatched: 2. Germline lookup yields CDR1 GTSNPN and CDR2 SVGIG (reference sequence). The CDR3 consists of 12 residues. This table comes from immunoSEQ multiplex PCR, and its TCRdb copy is limited to in-frame clones, with some not included. This sample yields 50,000 to 75,000 clones, of which 87% are seen a single time; 5.1% belongs to the top ten. This TCR derives from a man aged 80 or over in a cohort sampled during active COVID-19. Specimen: peripheral blood. The chain joins TRBV30 to TRBJ2-5, with 10 bases fitting TRBD1. The CDR3 reads CAGQGVQETQYF. The CDR3 coding sequence is TGTGCCGGACAGGGGGTGCAAGAGACCCAGTACTTC.